Following are 7 T cell receptor beta chains from one sample sequenced in a study of control samples from healthy donors and cancer patients. This table comes from immunoSEQ multiplex PCR, and its TCRdb copy is limited to in-frame clones, with some not included. The data hold some 130,000 clones, with 75% to 95% observed a single time. The sequencing sample was made of blood. These receptor sequences come from a man aged 35 to 55 in good health.

The chain has TRBV19 and TRBJ2-2; 14 bases line up with TRBD2. The CDR3 length is 18 residues. V shed 3 bases, J shed 1 base, and the junction held 4 bases outside the gene matches. CDR1 is LNHDA and CDR2 is SQIVND in the germline V gene (reference sequence). The CDR3 here is CASSIGLAGGWNTGELFF. CDR3 sequence (DNA): TGTGCCAGTAGTATCGGACTAGCGGGGGGCTGGAACACCGGGGAGCTGTTTTTT.

As regards this clone: The same CDR3 can be traced to other DNA sequences in this sample. This chain joins TRBV5-6 and TRBJ2-2; a weak D match, TRBD1 (5 bases). Trimming removed 0 bases from V and 5 bases from J, with 8 bases in between. CDR3 size: 14 residues. Germline V gives CDR1 SGHDT, CDR2 YYEEEE. The CDR3: CASSLGGVTGELFF. CDR3 bases: TGTGCCAGCAGCTTGGGGGGCGTTACCGGGGAGCTGTTTTTT.

This clone showed up just once. V usage is TRBV2 and J usage is TRBJ2-7; D might be TRBD1 (5 bases). In germline, CDR1 is SNHLY, CDR2 FYNNEI. Trimming removed 3 bases at V and 3 bases at J, with 9 bases between. CDR3 length: 13 residues. CDR3 residues: CASSDGRVYEQYF. The CDR3 region has the DNA TGTGCCAGCAGTGACGGCAGGGTCTACGAGCAGTACTTC.

The chain links TRBV6-5 to TRBJ1-1, with D tentatively TRBD1 (5 bases). V lost 2 bases and J 2 bases, leaving 15 bases between the germline ends. In germline, CDR1 is MNHEY, CDR2 SVGAGI. This CDR3 has 16 residues. The CDR3 protein is CASSYKAARANTEAFF. CDR3 in DNA: TGTGCCAGCAGTTACAAGGCGGCCAGGGCCAACACTGAAGCTTTCTTT.

CDR3 nucleotide sequence: TGTGCCAGCAGCGGGGGTATTGGGAGCGAGACCCAGTACTTC. Translation: CASSGGIGSETQYF. The rearrangement links TRBV7-9 to TRBJ2-5, with D perhaps matching TRBD1 or TRBD2 (5 bases each). This CDR3 has 14 amino acids. In germline, CDR1 is SEHNR, CDR2 FQNEAQ (reference sequence). The germline V and J ends were trimmed by 5 bases and 5 bases, with 15 bases remaining between them.

V gene TRBV6-5 combines with J gene TRBJ1-6; D perhaps matches TRBD1 (5 bases). V was clipped by 5 bases and J by 7 bases, with 12 bases between them. Germline V gene lookup returns CDR1 MNHEY and CDR2 SVGAGI. The CDR3 loop spans 14 amino acids. In nucleotides, the CDR3 is TGTGCCAGCAGTAGCCGGGGGAGGAATTCACCCCTCCACTTT. Translated, it gives CASSSRGRNSPLHF.

V gene TRBV9 combines with J gene TRBJ1-3; 8 nucleotides line up with TRBD1. The CDR3 spans 15 residues. In germline, CDR1 is SGDLS, CDR2 YYNGEE. Trimming at V came to 4 bases and at J to 0 bases, leaving 3 bases not matched to a gene. The DNA for the CDR3 is TGTGCCAGCAGCCCGGGGACAGGCTCTGGAAACACCATATATTTT. Translated: CASSPGTGSGNTIYF.